This T cell receptor beta chain was observed in a study of T cells in Graves' hyperthyroidism and ophthalmopathy (dated by TCRdb to the late 2010s). Notes on the research overall: Peripheral blood was sampled at the time of initial diagnosis, prior to any treatment. To identify TCR V-J signatures that set the groups apart, the researchers used a discovery cohort of about a hundred patients, made up of 43 with Graves' ophthalmopathy and some 60 with stable Graves' hyperthyroidism. Prospective prediction of ophthalmopathy was tested in an independent validation cohort consisting of roughly 19 hyperthyroidism patients and some 16 patients who later progressed to ophthalmopathy. The roughly 90 discovery patients were divided at random into training and test sets in a 7:3 ratio. In addition, the study compared T-cell repertoires in thyroid tissue and in blood from about six Graves' hyperthyroidism patients. Once sampling was done, hyperthyroidism patients were given methimazole at a starting dose of 30 mg daily, whereas ophthalmopathy patients were given high-dose intravenous methylprednisolone. TCR Vbeta CDR3 sequencing of 140 or so peripheral blood samples (around 45 ophthalmopathy, some 75 hyperthyroidism and around 17 progressor patients) is reported in the paper.

Stable Graves' hyperthyroidism was defined as the absence of progression to ophthalmopathy over 18 months of follow-up. Hyperthyroidism patients were newly diagnosed, had a disease duration of under 2 months, and were aged 18 to 65 years. Patients with uncontrolled infections, other autoimmune diseases, pregnancy or lactation were excluded. Diagnoses were based on clinical symptoms, serum thyroxine and TRAb, thyroid ultrasound and orbital computed tomography. PBMCs were separated from about 10 ml of fresh peripheral blood using Ficoll-Paque density gradient centrifugation. Total RNA was extracted using Trizol reagent, and RNA quality was assessed on an Agilent 2100 Bioanalyzer. Note on this clonotype: Its antigen specificity is not known. Nothing much larger sits one base from this clone, and base qualities are not available.

TCR beta CDR3 regions were amplified from RNA transcripts. The TCR CDR3 was subjected to a first round of RT-PCR using the HTBI primer set and the Qiagen OneStep RT-PCR kit. A second multiplex PCR round built the libraries, followed by size selection and purification. The libraries were sequenced on an Illumina HiSeq2000 using paired-end 100 bp reads. As for the authors' bioinformatics: SOAPnuke was used to process the raw data, removing reads that contained adapters or uncalled bases, had a mean Phred below 15, or lacked an exact match to the constant primer or identifier. COPE v1.2.5 was used to merge the high-quality paired reads, and each unique nucleotide sequence was defined as a clonotype. MiTCR v1.1 was used to align clonotypes to the IMGT TRBV, TRBD and TRBJ reference segments. Analysis was restricted to V-J combinations with a frequency above 0.0001, which covered 99.2% of repertoires. The TCS score was defined as the ratio of F50 (clonal expansion) to E x V (chaos), calculated using BLOSUM62-based TCRdist between CDR3 peptides within each V-J. Welch's t-statistics and random forest reduced just over 500 V-J features to 13, which were used in a naive Bayes classifier (R e1071). Clones were called with MiXCR by TCRdb after fastp trimmed the public reads at Q25, and only in-frame beta chains were retained. All rows with the same CDR3 protein become a single entry with the most common DNA and genes. These V and J calls originate from TCRdb's pipeline instead of the authors' own analysis. This sample holds under 350,000 distinct CDR3 sequences; about 18% were observed only once. 49% of the sample lies in the top ten.

Beyond this particular receptor, the publication reports: Sample size was not statistically predetermined, and investigators were not blinded to group allocation. In cross-validation, a model built on a 13 V-J signature told ophthalmopathy apart from stable hyperthyroidism with approximately 91% sensitivity and around 84% specificity, and in testing the same model reached 80%/75%. In validation, the model predicted progression to ophthalmopathy with approximately 71% sensitivity and roughly 72% specificity, a median of 6.5 months before onset. Most expanded thyroid clonotypes (frequency above 0.001) were also detected in blood, a finding suggesting that blood repertoires may reflect thyroid immune responses.

The CDR3 spans 14 residues, from the cysteine through the phenylalanine. Left in the record is the CDR3 DNA by itself, 42 bases read in frame from the first base. Clipping removes 0 bases from V and 15 bases from J, with 7 as the unmatched junction base count. Via the germline V gene (reference sequence), CDR1 is DFQATT and CDR2 SNEGSKA. The clonotype comes from a woman aged 45-60 years with Graves' hyperthyroidism. The chain is encoded by TRBV20-1 joined to TRBJ1-6; 11 bases in the junction line up with TRBD1. Sequences were obtained from blood. The nucleotides are TGCAGTGCTAGAGAGGACAGGGGGCCCCTATACCTCCACTTT. Its product reads: CSAREDRGPLYLHF.